This note documents a single T cell receptor beta chain sequence. The ends lost 3 bases at V and 4 bases at J; junction bases unmatched: 3. CDR1 is SGHRS, CDR2 YFSETQ, per germline. The CDR3 is 16 residues long. Here immunoSEQ multiplex PCR was the method, and the copy in TCRdb shows in-frame clones only, minus some. The repertoire holds about 210,000 clones, about 88% seen once, with over 1.5% in the top ten. The source of the sample is a study of blood T cell repertoires in COVID-19. This TCR derives from a man between 70 and 80 years old with acute or convalescent COVID-19. The V gene is TRBV5-1, the J gene TRBJ2-1; 14 nucleotides match TRBD2. Material for sequencing was peripheral blood. The CDR3 DNA sequence: TGCGCCAGCAGCTGGACTAGCGGGAGGATTTACAATGAGCAGTTCTTC. The encoded protein is CASSWTSGRIYNEQFF.